The rows below give T cell receptor beta chains drawn from one sample of a study of T cell responses to AZD1222 COVID-19 vaccine. Sequenced by immunoSEQ multiplex PCR; TCRdb stores in-frame clones only, minus some. Of 70,000 to 85,000 clones in the sample, around 82% were seen once. The material sequenced was peripheral blood, taken 28 days after the second AZD1222 dose. These receptors all come from an adult who received the AZD1222 COVID-19 vaccine. Each CDR3 is given with its conserved first and last residue. D genes are given only for firm matches.

J gene	D gene	V gene	CDR3 DNA	CDR3 protein
TRBJ2-3	TRBD1	TRBV5-1	TGCGCCAGCAGCTTGCCGCGGGACAGGGGAATAGATACGCAGTATTTT	CASSLPRDRGIDTQYF
TRBJ2-4	TRBD2	TRBV4-2	TGTGCCAGCAGCCAAGACGCTGGTAAACTAGCGGGAGATATTCAGTACTTC	CASSQDAGKLAGDIQYF
TRBJ2-1	TRBD2	TRBV7-3	TGTGCCAGCAGCTCCAAATCCCCGGATCGACTAGCGCCTGAGCAGTTCTTC	CASSSKSPDRLAPEQFF
TRBJ1-2	TRBD1	TRBV27	TGTGCCAGCAGTACTGGGACAGGTGCAGGTGGCTACACCTTC	CASSTGTGAGGYTF
TRBJ1-6	-	TRBV3-1/TRBV3-2	TGTGCCAGCAGCCAATATACGGAAATTAGGGATTCACCCCTCCACTTT	CASSQYTEIRDSPLHF
TRBJ1-2	-	TRBV14	TGTGCCAGCAGCCTTGACACGGAGTATGGCTACACCTTC	CASSLDTEYGYTF
TRBJ1-5	-	TRBV5-4	TGTGCCAGCAGTCAGGGACCCTCGGGCAATCAGCCCCAGCATTTT	CASSQGPSGNQPQHF
TRBJ1-4	TRBD1	TRBV3-1/TRBV3-2	TGTGCCAGCAGCCCCCCCCCGGGACAGGGGAGAACTAATGAAAAACTGTTTTTT	CASSPPPGQGRTNEKLFF
TRBJ2-1	-	TRBV7-2	TGTGCCAGCAGCTCCCCATTACTGGGGGTCAATGAGCAGTTCTTC	CASSSPLLGVNEQFF
TRBJ2-5	TRBD1	TRBV4-3	TGCGCCAGCAGCCACCCCGGGACAGGGGAAGAGACCCAGTACTTC	CASSHPGTGEETQYF